This T cell receptor (beta chain) emerged from a study of T-cell reconstitution after alpha-beta-depleted transplantation in children. The study, taken as a whole, reports: Newly produced T cells mostly accounted for T-cell counts and diversity one year post-transplant. Some patients' high day-60 TCRbeta diversity was traced to surviving recipient T cells and thymic progenitors. As was reported, about two months after transplant, alpha-beta T cells came from several hundred expanded graft clones.

TCRbeta library construction was performed incorporating unique molecular identifiers. MiXCR, applied by TCRdb to the PCR reads, yields one record per CDR3 protein. This table has some 460,000 distinct CDR3 sequences, 15% to 20% appearing once. V lost 2 bases to trimming and J lost 3 bases; unmatched junction nucleotides: 4. Germline CDR1 and CDR2: SGHNT and YYREEE (reference sequence). The CDR3 runs 15 residues. In regard to this clonotype: Antigen unknown.

J is TRBJ1-2 and V is TRBV5-4, with TRBD1 identical over 10 bases. The TCR sequence derives from a boy in the first two years of life who had a stem cell transplant for Wiskott-Aldrich syndrome, so the T cells may come from the graft donor. Source: PBMCs, mostly from graft donor cells, taken 360 days after TCRalphabeta/CD19-depleted stem cell transplant. CDR3 bases: TGTGCCAGCAGCTTACCCGGGACAGGGGACTATGGCTACACCTTC. Protein product: CASSLPGTGDYGYTF.